This is a list of T cell receptor beta chains from one sample in a study of cytomegalovirus exposure and HLA in healthy donors. Method: immunoSEQ multiplex PCR; TCRdb's copy keeps in-frame clones and lacks some. This sample has about 96,000 clones; roughly 74% occur once, and the top ten carry 13% to 15%. Sequences were obtained from PBMCs. The source of these receptors is a woman aged 70-85 years in good health and CMV-seropositive. The CDR3 runs from the conserved cysteine through the conserved F or W. The D gene is left open where the match is weak. Clone size is given for some rows only: seen once, a few or many times, or a class if the clone is expanded.

abundance | j_gene | v_gene | d_gene | CDR3nt | CDR3aa
- | TRBJ2-3 | TRBV9 | TRBD2 | TGTGCCAGCAGCGTAGATCCGGGAGGGCCGGGTACGCAGTATTTT | CASSVDPGGPGTQYF
few | TRBJ2-7 | TRBV2 | TRBD1 | TGTGCCAGCAGTGAAAGGGACAGGGGGCCCCTATCCTACGAGCAGTACTTC | CASSERDRGPLSYEQYF
few | TRBJ1-4 | TRBV6-6 | - | TGTGCCAGCAGTGCCGACCTAGTTGCAACTAATGAAAAACTGTTTTTT | CASSADLVATNEKLFF
- | TRBJ1-5 | TRBV30 | - | TGTGCCTTCGACCCGGGGGGGCCCAATCAGCCCCAGCATTTT | CAFDPGGPNQPQHF
- | TRBJ2-1 | TRBV6-5 | TRBD2 | TGTGCCAGCAGTTACGGACCGGGGGGCTACAATGAGCAGTTCTTC | CASSYGPGGYNEQFF
once | TRBJ2-2 | TRBV19 | TRBD2 | TGTGCCAGTAGTCGTCCAGCGGGAGAATCCGGGGAGCTGTTTTTT | CASSRPAGESGELFF
- | TRBJ2-2 | TRBV19 | - | TGTGCCAGTAACGGGGAGAGATGGTTCGGGGAGCTGTTTTTT | CASNGERWFGELFF
- | TRBJ1-1 | TRBV2 | - | TGTGCCAGCAGTTTTGACCGACTTGGCACTGAAGCTTTCTTT | CASSFDRLGTEAFF
once | TRBJ2-2 | TRBV7-2 | - | TGTGCCAGCAGCTTCCAGGGCGACACCGGGGAGCTGTTTTTT | CASSFQGDTGELFF
- | TRBJ2-3 | TRBV4-1 | TRBD1 | TGCGCCAGCAGCCCTTGGCCTACAGGGGGCGAGACAGATACGCAGTATTTT | CASSPWPTGGETDTQYF
once | TRBJ2-3 | TRBV6-5 | - | TGTGCCAGCAGTCAAACAGATACGCAGTATTTT | CASSQTDTQYF
- | TRBJ1-6 | TRBV5-1 | - | TGCGCCAGCTCAGAAAGCTCCTATAATTCACCCCTCCACTTT | CASSESSYNSPLHF
- | TRBJ1-2 | TRBV27 | - | TGTGCCAGCAGTTCCTCCCAGGGGTCTCACTATGGCTACACCTTC | CASSSSQGSHYGYTF
- | TRBJ2-1 | TRBV7-2 | TRBD1 | TGTGCCAGCAGCTTCAGTGGGACAGGGAACAATGAGCAGTTCTTC | CASSFSGTGNNEQFF
- | TRBJ1-1 | TRBV7-3 | - | TGTGCCAGCAGCCGTCAAACTAGATCGGGGAACACTGAAGCTTTCTTT | CASSRQTRSGNTEAFF
- | TRBJ2-1 | TRBV21-1 | - | TGTGCCAGCCCTGCTTTAGTGGACAAGATACGGAGTGCGGGAAACAATGAGCAGTTCTTC | CASPALVDKIRSAGNNEQFF
- | TRBJ2-1 | TRBV7-6 | TRBD2 | TGTGCCAGCAGCTCTACTAGCGGGCTTAATGAGCAGTTCTTC | CASSSTSGLNEQFF
few | TRBJ2-6 | TRBV18 | TRBD1 | TGTGCCAGCTCACATGGGACAGGGTTATCTGGGGCCAACGTCCTGACTTTC | CASSHGTGLSGANVLTF
- | TRBJ2-1 | TRBV7-9 | TRBD2 | TGTGCCAGCAGCGCTCTAGCGGGAGAAAATGAGCAGTTCTTC | CASSALAGENEQFF
few | TRBJ1-2 | TRBV6-6 | TRBD1 | TGTGCCAGCAGTTACTTTGGACAGGAGAACTATGGCTACACCTTC | CASSYFGQENYGYTF
- | TRBJ1-4 | TRBV28 | - | TGTGCCAGCAGCTTGAGGCAGGGAACTAATGAAAAACTGTTTTTT | CASSLRQGTNEKLFF
- | TRBJ1-1 | TRBV5-1 | - | TGCGCCAGCACCTTCGGGTCTAACAGGATGGATAACACTGAAGCTTTCTTT | CASTFGSNRMDNTEAFF
- | TRBJ2-2 | TRBV6-4 | - | TGTGCCAGCAGTGACTTAGTCACCGGGGAGCTGTTTTTT | CASSDLVTGELFF
- | TRBJ2-7 | TRBV7-8 | - | TGTGCCAGCAGCCCCCCCGGGCAGGGTCGGTCCGAGCAGTACTTC | CASSPPGQGRSEQYF
- | TRBJ2-2 | TRBV4-3 | - | TGCGCCAGCAGCAGGGGAGGGGGGATCACCGGGGAGCTGTTTTTT | CASSRGGGITGELFF
- | TRBJ2-4 | TRBV27 | - | TGTGCCAGCAGTTACGGGGCCAAAAACATTCAGTACTTC | CASSYGAKNIQYF
- | TRBJ2-7 | TRBV6-1 | - | TGTGCCAGCAGCGAAGGACAGATGATAACCTACGAGCAGTACTTC | CASSEGQMITYEQYF
- | TRBJ2-2 | TRBV11-2 | - | TGTGCCAGCAGCTTATTAACAGGGAACACCGGGGAGCTGTTTTTT | CASSLLTGNTGELFF
once | TRBJ1-5 | TRBV5-4 | TRBD1 | TGTGCCAGCAGCCCGGACAGGGGCTCTTCCCAGCCCCAGCATTTT | CASSPDRGSSQPQHF
- | TRBJ1-6 | TRBV28 | - | TGTGCCAGCGCGGGCAGACAAAATTCACCCCTCCACTTT | CASAGRQNSPLHF
- | TRBJ2-5 | TRBV20-1 | - | TGCAGTGCTACCAGGCAAGAGACCCAGTACTTC | CSATRQETQYF
- | TRBJ2-2 | TRBV11-1 | TRBD1 | TGTGCCAGCAGCCGCGATCGAAGACAGGGCGGGGGGGAGCTGTTTTTT | CASSRDRRQGGGELFF
- | TRBJ2-2 | TRBV6-5 | - | TGTGCCAGCAGGTCGGGAGCGAACACCGGGGAGCTGTTTTTT | CASRSGANTGELFF
few | TRBJ1-6 | TRBV28 | - | TGTGCCAGCAGCTCTGTAGACGGGACTGGGGGTTCACCCCTCCACTTT | CASSSVDGTGGSPLHF
- | TRBJ2-1 | TRBV7-9 | TRBD2 | TGTGCCAGCAGCTCGGGACTAGCTTCAAATGAGCAGTTCTTC | CASSSGLASNEQFF
- | TRBJ2-5 | TRBV19 | TRBD2 | TGTGCCAGTAGTATGATGACTAGCGGGAAGGTCGGGGAGACCCAGTACTTC | CASSMMTSGKVGETQYF
- | TRBJ2-2 | TRBV10-3 | TRBD1 | TGTGCCATCCGGACAGGGGTGGACACCGGGGAGCTGTTTTTT | CAIRTGVDTGELFF
- | TRBJ1-3 | TRBV7-9 | - | TGTGCCAGCAGCTTTGAAGGACAGTCAAACACCATATATTTT | CASSFEGQSNTIYF
- | TRBJ1-6 | TRBV7-9 | TRBD1 | TGTGCCAGCAGCTTAGGGGGACAGGAGGGATATTCACCCCTCCACTTT | CASSLGGQEGYSPLHF
- | TRBJ1-1 | TRBV7-9 | - | TGTGCCAGCAGCCCAAGGACACTCACTGAAGCTTTCTTT | CASSPRTLTEAFF
- | TRBJ2-1 | TRBV5-1 | TRBD2 | TGCGCCAGCAGCTTGTTAGCTAGCGGGGGAAATGAGCAGTTCTTC | CASSLLASGGNEQFF
- | TRBJ1-2 | TRBV28 | - | TGTGCCAGCAGTTTACAACAGGGAGGCTACACCTTC | CASSLQQGGYTF
- | TRBJ2-5 | TRBV21-1 | - | TGTGCCAGCAGCGAAGACCCCTCCGAAGGGAGGCAAGAGACCCAGTACTTC | CASSEDPSEGRQETQYF
- | TRBJ2-7 | TRBV18 | - | TGTGCCAGCTCACCACCATCGGTTACCTACGAGCAGTACTTC | CASSPPSVTYEQYF
- | TRBJ1-4 | TRBV7-2 | - | TGTGCCAGCAGCTTAGATCGTTGGGGAGGAAAACTGTTTTTT | CASSLDRWGGKLFF
- | TRBJ2-7 | TRBV29-1 | TRBD2 | TGCAGCGTGACACCAGTTGTGGGCGGGGGGGCGCACGAGCAGTACTTC | CSVTPVVGGGAHEQYF